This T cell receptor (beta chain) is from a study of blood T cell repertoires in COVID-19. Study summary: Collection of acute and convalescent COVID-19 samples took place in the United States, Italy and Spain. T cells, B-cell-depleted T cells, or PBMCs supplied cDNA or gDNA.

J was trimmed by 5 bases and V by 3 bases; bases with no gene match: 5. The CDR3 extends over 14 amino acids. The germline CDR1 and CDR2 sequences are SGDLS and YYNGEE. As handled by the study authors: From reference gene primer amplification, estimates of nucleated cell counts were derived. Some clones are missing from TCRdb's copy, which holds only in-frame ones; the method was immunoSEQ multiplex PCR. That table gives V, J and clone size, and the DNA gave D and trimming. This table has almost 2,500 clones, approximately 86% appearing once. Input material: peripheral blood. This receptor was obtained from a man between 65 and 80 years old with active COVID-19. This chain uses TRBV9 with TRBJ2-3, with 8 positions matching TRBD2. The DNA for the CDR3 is TGTGCCAGCAGCGCCGGGACTAGTAAAGATACGCAGTATTTT. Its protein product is CASSAGTSKDTQYF.